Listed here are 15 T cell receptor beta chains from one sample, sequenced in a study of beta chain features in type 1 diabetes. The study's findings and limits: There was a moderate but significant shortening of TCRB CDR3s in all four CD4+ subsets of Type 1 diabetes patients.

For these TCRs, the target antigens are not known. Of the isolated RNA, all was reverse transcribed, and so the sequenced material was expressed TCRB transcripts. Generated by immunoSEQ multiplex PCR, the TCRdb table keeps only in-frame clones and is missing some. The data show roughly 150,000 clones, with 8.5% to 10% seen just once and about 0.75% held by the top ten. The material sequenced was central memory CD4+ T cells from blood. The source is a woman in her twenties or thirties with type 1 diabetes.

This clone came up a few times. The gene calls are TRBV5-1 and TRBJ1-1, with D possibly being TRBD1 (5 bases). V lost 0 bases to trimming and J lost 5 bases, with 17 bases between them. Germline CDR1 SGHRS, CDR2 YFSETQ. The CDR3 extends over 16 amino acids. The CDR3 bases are TGCGCCAGCAGCTTGGTGCTATCGGGGGGAGGAACTGAAGCTTTCTTT. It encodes CASSLVLSGGGTEAFF.

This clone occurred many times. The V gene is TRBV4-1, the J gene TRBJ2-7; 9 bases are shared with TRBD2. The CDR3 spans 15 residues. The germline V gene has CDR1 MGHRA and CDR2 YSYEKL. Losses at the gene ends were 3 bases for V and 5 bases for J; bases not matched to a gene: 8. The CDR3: CASSHGAGGTDEQYF. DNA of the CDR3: TGCGCCAGCAGCCACGGAGCGGGAGGAACCGACGAGCAGTACTTC.

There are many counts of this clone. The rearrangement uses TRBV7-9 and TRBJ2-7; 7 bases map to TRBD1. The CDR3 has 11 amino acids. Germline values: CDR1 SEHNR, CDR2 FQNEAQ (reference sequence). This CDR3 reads CSQGTGYEQYF. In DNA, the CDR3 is TGTTCACAGGGGACCGGCTACGAGCAGTACTTC.

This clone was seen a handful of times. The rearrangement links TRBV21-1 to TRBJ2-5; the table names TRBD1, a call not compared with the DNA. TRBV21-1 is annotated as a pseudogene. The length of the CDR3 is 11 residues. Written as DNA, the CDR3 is TGTGCCAGCATCCAGGGGGAGACCCAGTACTTC. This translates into CASIQGETQYF.

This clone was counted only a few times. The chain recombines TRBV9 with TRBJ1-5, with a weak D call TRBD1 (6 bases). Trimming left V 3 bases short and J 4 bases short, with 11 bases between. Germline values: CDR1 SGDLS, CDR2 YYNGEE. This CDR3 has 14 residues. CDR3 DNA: TGTGCCAGCAGCGCACAGGGAGGGAATCAGCCCCAGCATTTT. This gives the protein CASSAQGGNQPQHF.

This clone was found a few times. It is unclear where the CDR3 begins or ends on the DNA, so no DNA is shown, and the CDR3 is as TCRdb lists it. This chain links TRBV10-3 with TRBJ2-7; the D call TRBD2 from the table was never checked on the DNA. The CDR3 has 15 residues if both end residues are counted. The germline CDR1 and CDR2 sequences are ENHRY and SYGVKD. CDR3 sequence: CAISSSGGRSYEQYF.

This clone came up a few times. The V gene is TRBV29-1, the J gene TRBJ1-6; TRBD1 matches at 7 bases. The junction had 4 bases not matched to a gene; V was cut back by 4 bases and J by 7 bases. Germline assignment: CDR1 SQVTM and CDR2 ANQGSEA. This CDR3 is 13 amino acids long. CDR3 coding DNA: TGCAGCGTTGGACAGGGACAAAATTCACCCCTCCACTTT. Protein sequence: CSVGQGQNSPLHF.

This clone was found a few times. CDR3 protein: CAWSPPVVDTQYF. The DNA for the CDR3 is TGTGCCTGGAGTCCCCCTGTTGTAGATACGCAGTATTTT. The chain links TRBV30 to TRBJ2-3; D unclear. CDR1 and CDR2 from the germline V gene are GTSNPN and SVGIG (reference sequence). The CDR3 runs 13 residues. Trimming removed 2 bases at V and 5 bases at J, with 11 bases between. The full variable domain, with the rest looked up from reference TRBV30 and TRBJ2-3, is SQTIHQWPATLVQPVGSPLSLECTVEGTSNPNLYWYRQAAGRGLQLLFYSVGIGQISSEVPQNLSASRPQDRQFILSSKKLLLSDSGFYLCAWSPPVVDTQYFGPGTRLTVL.

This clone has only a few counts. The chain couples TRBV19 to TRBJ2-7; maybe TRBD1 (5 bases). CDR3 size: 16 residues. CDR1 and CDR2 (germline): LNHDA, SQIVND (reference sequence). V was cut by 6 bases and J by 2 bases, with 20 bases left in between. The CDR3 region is CASSQTPGFGPYEQYF. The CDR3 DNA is TGTGCCAGTAGCCAAACCCCAGGGTTTGGGCCCTACGAGCAGTACTTC.

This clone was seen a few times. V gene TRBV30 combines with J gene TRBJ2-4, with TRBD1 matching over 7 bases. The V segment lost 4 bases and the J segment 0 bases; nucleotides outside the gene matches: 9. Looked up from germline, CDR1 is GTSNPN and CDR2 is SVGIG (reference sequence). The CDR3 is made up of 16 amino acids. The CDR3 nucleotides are TGTGCCTGGACCTACAGGGGCTGGGGAGCCAAAAACATTCAGTACTTC. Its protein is CAWTYRGWGAKNIQYF. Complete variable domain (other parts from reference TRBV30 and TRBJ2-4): SQTIHQWPATLVQPVGSPLSLECTVEGTSNPNLYWYRQAAGRGLQLLFYSVGIGQISSEVPQNLSASRPQDRQFILSSKKLLLSDSGFYLCAWTYRGWGAKNIQYFGAGTRLSVL.

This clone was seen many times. CDR3 nucleotide sequence: TGTGCCAGCACCGGGACAGGCCGCCGGGAAAAACTGTTTTTT. Translation: CASTGTGRREKLFF. V usage is TRBV2 and J usage is TRBJ1-4; 8 positions match TRBD1. V lost 7 bases, J lost 8 bases, and 9 bases stayed unmatched. The germline V gene has CDR1 SNHLY and CDR2 FYNNEI. This CDR3 contains 14 residues.

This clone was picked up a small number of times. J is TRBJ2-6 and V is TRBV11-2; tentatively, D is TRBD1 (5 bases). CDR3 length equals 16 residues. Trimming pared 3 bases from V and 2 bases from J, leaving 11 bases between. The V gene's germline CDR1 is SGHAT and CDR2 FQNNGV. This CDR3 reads CASSFQRGTGANVLTF. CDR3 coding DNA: TGTGCCAGCAGCTTCCAAAGGGGAACTGGGGCCAACGTCCTGACTTTC.

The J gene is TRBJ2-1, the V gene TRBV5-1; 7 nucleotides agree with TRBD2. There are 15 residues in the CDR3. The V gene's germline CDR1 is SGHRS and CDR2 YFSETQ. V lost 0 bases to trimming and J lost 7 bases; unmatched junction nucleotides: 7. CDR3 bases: TGCGCCAGCAGCTTGGGAGGCGGGAGAGGTAATGAGCAGTTCTTC. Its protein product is CASSLGGGRGNEQFF.

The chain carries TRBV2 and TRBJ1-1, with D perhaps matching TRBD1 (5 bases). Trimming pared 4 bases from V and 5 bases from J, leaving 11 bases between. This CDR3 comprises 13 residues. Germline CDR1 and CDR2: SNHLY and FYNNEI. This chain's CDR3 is CASSGGGRTEAFF. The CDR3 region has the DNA TGTGCCAGCAGTGGGGGGGGTCGAACTGAAGCTTTCTTT.

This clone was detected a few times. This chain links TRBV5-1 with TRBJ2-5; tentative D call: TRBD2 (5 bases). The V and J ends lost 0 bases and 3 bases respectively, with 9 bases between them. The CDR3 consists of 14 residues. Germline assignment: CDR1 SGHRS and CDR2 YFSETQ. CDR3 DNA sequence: TGCGCCAGCAGCTTGGCCATGAGGGAAGAGACCCAGTACTTC. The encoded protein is CASSLAMREETQYF.